These 6 T cell receptor beta chains share one sample of origin, sequenced in a study of regulatory dendritic cells for organ transplantation. TCRdb's table, derived via immunoSEQ multiplex PCR, lists solely in-frame clones and lacks some. The table lists 30,000 to 35,000 clones, less than 90% of them singletons, with approximately 0.059% in the top ten. Source material: naive CD4+ T cells from blood. The subset is: CD45RA+ naive T cells. These receptors were obtained from a human donor in good health.

The V gene is TRBV19, the J gene TRBJ1-3; 7 bases align to TRBD1. Germline CDR1 LNHDA, CDR2 SQIVND (reference sequence). CDR3 length equals 16 residues. After removal of 9 bases from V and 0 bases from J, the junction contained 11 bases not matched to a gene. DNA of the CDR3: TGTGCCAGCAGGGAACAGGGGCCGAGCTCTGGAAACACCATATATTTT. Protein sequence: CASREQGPSSGNTIYF.

The chain combines TRBV6-6 with TRBJ1-2; D is uncertain. The germline V gene encodes CDR1 MNHNY and CDR2 SVGAGI (reference sequence). Between the trimmed V and J ends, which lost 8 bases and 4 bases, there was a span of 5 bases. The CDR3 loop spans 10 amino acids. The DNA of the CDR3 is TGTGCCAGCCAATTCTATGGCTACACCTTC. It codes for CASQFYGYTF.

J is TRBJ2-2 and V is TRBV12-5; no clear D. The CDR3 is made up of 14 amino acids. Germline V gene lookup returns CDR1 LGHNT and CDR2 FRNRAP. V shed 8 bases and J shed 4 bases, with 14 bases lying between them. CDR3 coding DNA: TGTGCTAGTACGCTAGGAATCCCCACCGGGGAGCTGTTTTTT. Protein sequence: CASTLGIPTGELFF.

Note on this clone: Other nucleotide sequences in the sample specify the same CDR3. This chain connects TRBV20-1 to TRBJ2-1; maybe TRBD2 (6 bases). V lost 6 bases and J lost 8, with 8 bases in between. The CDR3 totals 10 residues. The germline V gene has CDR1 DFQATT and CDR2 SNEGSKA (reference sequence). DNA of the CDR3: TGCAGTGCCGCGGGGTATGAGCAGTTCTTC. It yields the protein CSAAGYEQFF.

The chain uses TRBV6-5 and TRBJ1-5; the D is unclear. V lost 2 bases to trimming and J lost 0 bases, with 5 bases between them. This CDR3 spans 14 amino acids. Germline-derived CDR1 and CDR2 are MNHEY and SVGAGI. The CDR3 region is CASSYRSSNQPQHF. In nucleotides, the CDR3 is TGTGCCAGCAGTTACCGGTCTAGCAATCAGCCCCAGCATTTT.

The chain links TRBV19 to TRBJ1-1; D is unresolved. The germline CDR1 and CDR2 sequences are LNHDA and SQIVND (reference sequence). V was clipped by 0 bases and J by 0 bases, with 2 bases between them. This CDR3 is 13 amino acids long. In DNA form, the CDR3 reads TGTGCCAGTAGTATAGATGTGAACACTGAAGCTTTCTTT. It translates to CASSIDVNTEAFF.